This T cell receptor (beta chain) was recorded in a study of control samples from healthy donors and cancer patients. This table comes from immunoSEQ multiplex PCR, and its TCRdb copy is limited to in-frame clones, with some not included. Counted here are about 24,000 clones, about 80% occurring once; the ten biggest clones make up under 35%. A few counts support this clone. This clonotype originated in a man aged 55 to 69 with head and neck cancer. The sample consisted of PBMCs.

CDR3 residues: CASRPDTGNNSPLHF. In DNA, the CDR3 is TGTGCCAGCAGACCGGACACGGGTAATAATTCACCCCTCCACTTT. J is TRBJ1-6 and V is TRBV28; D might be TRBD1 (5 bases). CDR3 size: 15 residues. V was trimmed by 6 bases and J by 5 bases, leaving 14 bases between them. Germline CDR1 MDHEN, CDR2 SYDVKM.